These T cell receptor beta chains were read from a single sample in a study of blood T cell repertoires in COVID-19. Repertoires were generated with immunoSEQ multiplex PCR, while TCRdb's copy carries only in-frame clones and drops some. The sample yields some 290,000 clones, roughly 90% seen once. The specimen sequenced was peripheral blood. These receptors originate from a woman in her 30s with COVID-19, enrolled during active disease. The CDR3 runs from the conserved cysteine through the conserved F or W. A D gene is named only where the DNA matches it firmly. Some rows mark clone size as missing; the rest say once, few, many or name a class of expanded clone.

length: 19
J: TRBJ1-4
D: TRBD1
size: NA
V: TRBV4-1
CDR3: CASSQDPGGSGGQYEKLFF
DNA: TGCGCCAGCAGCCAAGATCCAGGGGGGAGTGGCGGCCAATACGAAAAACTGTTTTTT

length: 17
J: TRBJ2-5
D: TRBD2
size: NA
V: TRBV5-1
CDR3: CASSFGRTSGLKETQYF
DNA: TGCGCCAGCAGCTTTGGACGGACTAGCGGTCTTAAAGAGACCCAGTACTTC

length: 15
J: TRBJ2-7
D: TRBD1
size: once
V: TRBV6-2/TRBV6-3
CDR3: CASSESGTGFSEQYF
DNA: TGTGCCAGCAGTGAGTCCGGGACAGGGTTCTCCGAGCAGTACTTC

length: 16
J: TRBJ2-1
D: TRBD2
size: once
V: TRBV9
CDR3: CASSPRGAGGSDEQFF
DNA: TGTGCCAGCAGCCCTCGGGGAGCGGGAGGGTCGGATGAGCAGTTCTTC

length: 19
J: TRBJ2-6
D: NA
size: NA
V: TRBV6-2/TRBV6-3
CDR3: CASSPYSRGAESGANVLTF
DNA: TGTGCCAGCAGTCCCTATTCCAGGGGAGCCGAGTCAGGGGCCAACGTCCTGACTTTC

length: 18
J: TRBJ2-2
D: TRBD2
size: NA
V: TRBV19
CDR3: CASSATSGRAAITGELFF
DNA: TGTGCCAGTAGTGCGACTAGCGGGAGGGCCGCAATCACCGGGGAGCTGTTTTTT

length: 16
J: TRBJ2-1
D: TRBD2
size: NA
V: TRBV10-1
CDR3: CASSESGGVSYNEQFF
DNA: TGCGCCAGCAGTGAGTCGGGGGGGGTCTCCTACAATGAGCAGTTCTTC

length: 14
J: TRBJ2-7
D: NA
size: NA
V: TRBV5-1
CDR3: CASRGPAGIDEQYF
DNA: TGCGCCAGCCGGGGGCCAGCGGGAATTGATGAGCAGTACTTC

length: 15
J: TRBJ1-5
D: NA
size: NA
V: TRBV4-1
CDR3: CASSQVVGGNQPQHF
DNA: TGCGCCAGCAGCCAAGTGGTGGGGGGAAATCAGCCCCAGCATTTT

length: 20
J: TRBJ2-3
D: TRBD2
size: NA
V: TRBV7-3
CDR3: CASSLKGGRDVSPVTDTQYF
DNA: TGTGCCAGCAGCTTAAAAGGCGGGAGGGACGTCTCTCCAGTCACAGATACGCAGTATTTT

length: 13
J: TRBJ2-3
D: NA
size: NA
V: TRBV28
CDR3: CASSFGSGDTQYF
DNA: TGTGCCAGCAGTTTTGGGTCGGGAGATACGCAGTATTTT

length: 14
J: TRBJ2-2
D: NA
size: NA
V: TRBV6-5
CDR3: CASSSQGEAGELFF
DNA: TGTGCCAGCAGTTCCCAGGGGGAGGCCGGGGAGCTGTTTTTT

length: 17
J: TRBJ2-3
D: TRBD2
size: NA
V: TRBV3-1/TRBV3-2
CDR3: CASSQDRASGGADTQYF
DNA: TGTGCCAGCAGCCAAGATAGGGCTAGCGGGGGGGCAGATACGCAGTATTTT

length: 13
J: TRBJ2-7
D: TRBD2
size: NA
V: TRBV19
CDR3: CASSLRGDYEQYF
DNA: TGTGCCAGTAGTCTCCGGGGGGACTACGAGCAGTACTTC

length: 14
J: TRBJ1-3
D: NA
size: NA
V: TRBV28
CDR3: CASRPHGAGNTIYF
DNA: TGTGCCAGCAGACCCCACGGTGCTGGAAACACCATATATTTT

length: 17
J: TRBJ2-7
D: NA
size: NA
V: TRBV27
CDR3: CASGWPGARVGPDEQYF
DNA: TGTGCCAGCGGCTGGCCGGGAGCGCGGGTAGGCCCTGACGAGCAGTACTTC

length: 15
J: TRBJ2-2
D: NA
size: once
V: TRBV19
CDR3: CASSTTGRNTGELFF
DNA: TGTGCCAGTAGTACTACAGGGAGGAACACCGGGGAGCTGTTTTTT

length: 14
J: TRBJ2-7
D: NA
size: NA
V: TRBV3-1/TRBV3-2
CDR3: CASSQQGRRYEQYF
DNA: TGTGCCAGCAGCCAGCAAGGCCGGAGGTACGAGCAGTACTTC

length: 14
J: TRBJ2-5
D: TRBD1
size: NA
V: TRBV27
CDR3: CASSSPGQGVTQYF
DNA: TGTGCCAGCAGTTCGCCGGGACAGGGGGTGACCCAGTACTTC

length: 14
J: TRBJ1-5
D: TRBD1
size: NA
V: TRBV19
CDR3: CASSSGQGNQPQHF
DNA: TGTGCCAGTAGTTCGGGACAGGGGAATCAGCCCCAGCATTTT

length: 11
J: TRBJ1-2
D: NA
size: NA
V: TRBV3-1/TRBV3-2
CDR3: CASSQASLLTF
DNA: TGTGCCAGCAGCCAAGCGTCACTACTCACCTTC

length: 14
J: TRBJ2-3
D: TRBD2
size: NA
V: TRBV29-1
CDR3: CSVQSGIDTDTQYF
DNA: TGCAGCGTCCAAAGCGGGATCGACACAGATACGCAGTATTTT

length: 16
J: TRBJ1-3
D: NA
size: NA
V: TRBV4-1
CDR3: CASSRIGGSSGNTIYF
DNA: TGCGCCAGCAGCCGAATTGGGGGGAGCTCTGGAAACACCATATATTTT

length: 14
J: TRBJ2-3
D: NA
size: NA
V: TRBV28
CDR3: CASSRTFPPDTQYF
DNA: TGTGCCAGCAGTAGGACTTTTCCCCCAGATACGCAGTATTTT

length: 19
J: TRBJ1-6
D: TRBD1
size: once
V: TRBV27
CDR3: CASSLLHGTGSSYNSPLHF
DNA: TGTGCCAGCAGTCTATTACACGGGACAGGGAGTTCCTATAATTCACCCCTCCACTTT

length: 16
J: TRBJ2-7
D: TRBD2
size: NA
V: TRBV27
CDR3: CASSLRGRGGRNEQYF
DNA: TGTGCCAGCAGTTTACGGGGGAGGGGCGGGAGAAACGAGCAGTACTTC

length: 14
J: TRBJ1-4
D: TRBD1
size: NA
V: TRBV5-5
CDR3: CASSEQGADEKLFF
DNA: TGTGCCAGCAGCGAACAGGGGGCGGATGAAAAACTGTTTTTT

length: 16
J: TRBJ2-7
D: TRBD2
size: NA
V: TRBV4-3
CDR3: CASSRAGTSGPYEQYF
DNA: TGCGCCAGCAGCCGAGCCGGGACTAGCGGTCCCTACGAGCAGTACTTC

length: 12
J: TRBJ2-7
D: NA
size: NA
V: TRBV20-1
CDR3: CSASGTLYEQYF
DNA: TGCAGTGCTAGTGGGACACTCTACGAGCAGTACTTC

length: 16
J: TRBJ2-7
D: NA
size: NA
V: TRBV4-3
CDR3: CASSQDAQFSSYEQYF
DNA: TGCGCCAGCAGCCAAGATGCGCAATTTAGCTCCTACGAGCAGTACTTC

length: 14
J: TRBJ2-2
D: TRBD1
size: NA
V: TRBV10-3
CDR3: CAIKEGQGSGELFF
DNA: TGTGCCATCAAGGAGGGACAGGGGTCCGGGGAGCTGTTTTTT

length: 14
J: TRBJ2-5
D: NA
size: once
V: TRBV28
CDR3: CASSFPGARETQYF
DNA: TGTGCCAGCAGTTTTCCAGGGGCGCGTGAGACCCAGTACTTC

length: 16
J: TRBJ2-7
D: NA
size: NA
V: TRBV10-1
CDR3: CASSADQAGLVEEQYF
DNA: TGCGCCAGCAGTGCCGACCAAGCGGGTCTGGTTGAAGAGCAGTACTTC

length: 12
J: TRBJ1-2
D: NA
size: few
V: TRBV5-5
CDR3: CASEGEWYGYTF
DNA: TGTGCCAGCGAGGGGGAGTGGTATGGCTACACCTTC

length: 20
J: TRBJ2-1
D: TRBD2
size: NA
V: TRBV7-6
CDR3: CASSLYPGLAESNSYNEQFF
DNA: TGTGCCAGCAGCCTATACCCGGGACTAGCGGAGTCGAACTCCTACAATGAGCAGTTCTTC

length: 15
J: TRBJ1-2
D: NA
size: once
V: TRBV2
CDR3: CASSERPPPDYGYTF
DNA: TGTGCCAGCAGTGAGAGGCCTCCACCCGACTATGGCTACACCTTC

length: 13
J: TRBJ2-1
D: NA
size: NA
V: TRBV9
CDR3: CASSVEQTYEQFF
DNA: TGTGCCAGCAGCGTAGAACAGACATATGAGCAGTTCTTC

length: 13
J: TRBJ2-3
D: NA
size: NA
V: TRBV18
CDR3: CASSPVYTDTQYF
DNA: TGTGCCAGCTCACCAGTCTACACAGATACGCAGTATTTT

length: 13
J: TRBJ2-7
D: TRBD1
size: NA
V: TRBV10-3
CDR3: CAISRDRVGEQYF
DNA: TGTGCCATCTCCCGGGACAGGGTGGGAGAGCAGTACTTC

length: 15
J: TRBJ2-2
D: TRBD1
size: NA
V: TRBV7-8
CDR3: CASSHPGQSFGELFF
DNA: TGTGCCAGCAGCCATCCGGGACAGTCCTTTGGGGAGCTGTTTTTT

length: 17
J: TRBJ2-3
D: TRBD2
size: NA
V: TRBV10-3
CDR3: CAISAADSGSVRDTQYF
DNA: TGTGCCATCAGTGCCGCGGATAGCGGGAGCGTCCGTGATACGCAGTATTTT

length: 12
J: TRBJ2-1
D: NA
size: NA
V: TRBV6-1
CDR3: CASSDFRSEQFF
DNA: TGTGCCAGCAGTGATTTTAGGAGTGAGCAGTTCTTC

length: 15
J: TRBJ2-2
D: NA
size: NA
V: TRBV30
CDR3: CAWCRGPSNTGELFF
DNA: TGTGCCTGGTGCCGCGGGCCTTCGAACACCGGGGAGCTGTTTTTT

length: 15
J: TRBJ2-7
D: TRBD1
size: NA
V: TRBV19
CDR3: CASSRSGQGSYEQYF
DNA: TGTGCCAGTAGTAGGAGCGGACAGGGATCCTACGAGCAGTACTTC

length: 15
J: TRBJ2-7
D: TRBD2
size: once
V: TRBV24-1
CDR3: CATSESGLAGVEQYF
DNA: TGTGCCACCAGTGAGTCGGGACTAGCGGGAGTAGAGCAGTACTTC

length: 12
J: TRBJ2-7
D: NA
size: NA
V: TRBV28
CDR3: CASSLKSGEQYF
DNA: TGTGCCAGCAGTTTAAAATCGGGGGAGCAGTACTTC